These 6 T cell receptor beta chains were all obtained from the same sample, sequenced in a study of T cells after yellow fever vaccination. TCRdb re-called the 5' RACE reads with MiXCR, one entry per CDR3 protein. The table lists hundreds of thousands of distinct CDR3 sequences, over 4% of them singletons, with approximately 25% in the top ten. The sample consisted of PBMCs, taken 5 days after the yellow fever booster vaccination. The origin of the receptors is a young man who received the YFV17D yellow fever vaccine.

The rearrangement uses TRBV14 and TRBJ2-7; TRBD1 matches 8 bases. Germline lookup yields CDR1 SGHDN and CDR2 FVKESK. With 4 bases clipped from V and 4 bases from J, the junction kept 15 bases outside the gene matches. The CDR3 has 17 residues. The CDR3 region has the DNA TGTGCCAGCAGCCCCCATCGGGGAGACAGGGGCTTGTACGAGCAGTACTTC. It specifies CASSPHRGDRGLYEQYF.

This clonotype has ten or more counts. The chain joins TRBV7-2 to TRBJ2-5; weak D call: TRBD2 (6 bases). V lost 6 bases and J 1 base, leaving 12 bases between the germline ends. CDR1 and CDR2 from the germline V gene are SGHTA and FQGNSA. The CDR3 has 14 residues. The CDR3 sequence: CASRLGGPQETQYF. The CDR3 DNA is TGTGCCAGCAGATTGGGGGGTCCCCAAGAGACCCAGTACTTC. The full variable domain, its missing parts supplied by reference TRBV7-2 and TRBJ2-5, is GAGVSQSPSNKVTEKGKDVELRCDPISGHTALYWYRQSLGQGLEFLIYFQGNSAPDKSGLPSDRFSAERTGGSVSTLTIQRTQQEDSAVYLCASRLGGPQETQYFGPGTRLLVL.

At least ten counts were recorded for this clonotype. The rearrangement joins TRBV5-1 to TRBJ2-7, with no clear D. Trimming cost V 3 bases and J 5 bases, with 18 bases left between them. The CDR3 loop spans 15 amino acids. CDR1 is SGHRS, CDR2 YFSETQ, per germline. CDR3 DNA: TGCGCCAGCAGCTCCCTTGCGGCCTCTCGGGACGAGCAGTACTTC. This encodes CASSSLAASRDEQYF.

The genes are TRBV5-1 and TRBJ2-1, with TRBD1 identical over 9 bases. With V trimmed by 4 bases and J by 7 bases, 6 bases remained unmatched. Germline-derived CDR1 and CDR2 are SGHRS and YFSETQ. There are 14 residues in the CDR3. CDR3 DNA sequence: TGCGCCAGCAGCGCCTCGACAGGGGGGAATGAGCAGTTCTTC. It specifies CASSASTGGNEQFF.

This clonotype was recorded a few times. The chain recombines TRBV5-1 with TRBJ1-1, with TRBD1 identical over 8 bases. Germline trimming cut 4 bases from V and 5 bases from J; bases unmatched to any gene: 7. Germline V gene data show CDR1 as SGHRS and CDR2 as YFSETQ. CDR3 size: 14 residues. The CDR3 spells CASSGQGVGTEAFF. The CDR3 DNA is TGCGCCAGCAGCGGACAGGGAGTAGGAACTGAAGCTTTCTTT.

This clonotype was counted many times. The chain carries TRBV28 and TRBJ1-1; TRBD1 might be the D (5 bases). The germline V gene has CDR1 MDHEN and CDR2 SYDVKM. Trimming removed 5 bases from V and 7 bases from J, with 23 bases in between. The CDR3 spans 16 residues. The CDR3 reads CASSPQTARGGDEAFF. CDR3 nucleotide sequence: TGTGCCAGCAGTCCCCAGACAGCGCGGGGGGGAGATGAAGCTTTCTTT.